Below, one T cell receptor (beta chain) is given with its context. Its antigen remains unidentified. With baseline, cycle 4 day 1, and cycle 7 day 1 as timepoints, blood was sampled. V was clipped by 0 bases and J by 6 bases, with 14 bases between them. This CDR3 is built from 16 residues. Germline-derived CDR1 and CDR2 are SGHNT and YENEEA. Clones were read by immunoSEQ multiplex PCR, and TCRdb kept only the in-frame ones, dropping some. The data show about 73,000 clones, approximately 79% seen once. The record originates from a study of OX40 agonist ivuxolimab in advanced cancers. Study background: Prior checkpoint blockade (anti-PD-1, anti-PD-L1 or anti-CTLA-4) was permitted; roughly 40% had it. Study outcomes and limitations: In the 0.1 to 3.0 mg/kg range, CD4+ and CD8+ blood T cells had expanded clonally by week 6.

The source was CD4+ or CD8+ T cells sorted from blood, collected in a trial of the OX40 agonist ivuxolimab. The TCR comes from an adult with an advanced solid tumor such as melanoma, head and neck, liver or kidney cancer. The chain employs TRBV11-3 and TRBJ2-2; no definite D call. DNA for the CDR3: TGTGCCAGCAGCTTAGAAAAGGGCCTCCGAGCCGGGGAGCTGTTTTTT. Translated, it gives CASSLEKGLRAGELFF.